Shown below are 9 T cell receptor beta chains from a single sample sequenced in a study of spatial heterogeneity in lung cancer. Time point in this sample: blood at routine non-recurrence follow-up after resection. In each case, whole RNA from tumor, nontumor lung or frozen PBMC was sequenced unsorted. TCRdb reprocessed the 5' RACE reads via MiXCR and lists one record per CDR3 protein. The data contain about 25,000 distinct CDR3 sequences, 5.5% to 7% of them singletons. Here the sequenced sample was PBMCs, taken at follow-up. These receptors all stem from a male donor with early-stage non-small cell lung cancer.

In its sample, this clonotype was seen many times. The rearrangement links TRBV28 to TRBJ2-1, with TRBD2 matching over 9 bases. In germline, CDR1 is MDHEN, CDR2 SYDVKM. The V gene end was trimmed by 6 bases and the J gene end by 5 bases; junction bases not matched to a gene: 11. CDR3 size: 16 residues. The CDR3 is CASSAGGRVSNNEQFF. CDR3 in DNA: TGTGCCAGCAGCGCGGGAGGGCGGGTTTCGAACAATGAGCAGTTCTTC.

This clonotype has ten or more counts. Written as DNA, the CDR3 is TGCAGTGCCCAGGGACAGCCGTCGAACACTGAAGCTTTCTTT. Translation: CSAQGQPSNTEAFF. This chain uses TRBV20-1 with TRBJ1-1; 7 bases are shared with TRBD1. Per germline, CDR1 DFQATT and CDR2 SNEGSKA (reference sequence). Unmatched junction bases numbered 8, after V lost 6 bases and J lost 1 base. The CDR3 loop spans 14 amino acids.

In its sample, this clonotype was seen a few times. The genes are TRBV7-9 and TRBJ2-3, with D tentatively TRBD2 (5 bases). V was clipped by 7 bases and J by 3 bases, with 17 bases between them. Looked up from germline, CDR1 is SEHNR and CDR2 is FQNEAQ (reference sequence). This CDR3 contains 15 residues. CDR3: CASTKGEGRTDTQYF. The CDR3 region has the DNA TGTGCCAGCACAAAAGGAGAGGGAAGGACAGATACGCAGTATTTT.

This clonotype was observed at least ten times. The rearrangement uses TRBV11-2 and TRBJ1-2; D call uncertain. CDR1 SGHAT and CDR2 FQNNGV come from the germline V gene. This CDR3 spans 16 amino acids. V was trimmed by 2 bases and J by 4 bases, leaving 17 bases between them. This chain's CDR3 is CASSLIGRAVLYGYTF. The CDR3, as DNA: TGTGCCAGCAGCTTAATCGGGCGGGCAGTTCTCTATGGCTACACCTTC. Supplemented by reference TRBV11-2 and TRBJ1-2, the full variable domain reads EAGVAQSPRYKIIEKRQSVAFWCNPISGHATLYWYQQILGQGPKLLIQFQNNGVVDDSQLPKDRFSAERLKGVDSTLKIQPAKLEDSAVYLCASSLIGRAVLYGYTFGSGTRLTVV.

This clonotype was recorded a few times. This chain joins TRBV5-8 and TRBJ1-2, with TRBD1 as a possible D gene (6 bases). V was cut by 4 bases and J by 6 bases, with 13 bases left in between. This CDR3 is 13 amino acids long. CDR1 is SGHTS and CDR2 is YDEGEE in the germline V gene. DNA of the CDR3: TGTGCCAGCAGCAGCCGGGACAAGGATGGCTACACCTTC. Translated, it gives CASSSRDKDGYTF.

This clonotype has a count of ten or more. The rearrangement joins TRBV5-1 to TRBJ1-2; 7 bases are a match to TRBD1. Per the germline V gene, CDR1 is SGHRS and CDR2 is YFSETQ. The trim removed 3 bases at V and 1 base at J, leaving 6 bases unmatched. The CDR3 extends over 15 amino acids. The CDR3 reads CASSSGTVDNYGYTF. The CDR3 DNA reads TGCGCCAGCAGCTCAGGGACAGTGGATAACTATGGCTACACCTTC.

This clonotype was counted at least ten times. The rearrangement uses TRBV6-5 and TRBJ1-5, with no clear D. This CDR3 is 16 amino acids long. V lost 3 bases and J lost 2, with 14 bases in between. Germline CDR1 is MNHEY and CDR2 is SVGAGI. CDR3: CASSYGGLDGNQPQHF. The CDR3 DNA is TGTGCCAGCAGTTATGGAGGGCTCGACGGCAATCAGCCCCAGCATTTT.

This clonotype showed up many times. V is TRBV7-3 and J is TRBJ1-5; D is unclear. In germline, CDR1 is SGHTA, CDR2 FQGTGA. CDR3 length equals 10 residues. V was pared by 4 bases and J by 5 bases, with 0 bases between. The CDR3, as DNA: TGTGCCAGCAGCTATCAGCCCCAGCATTTT. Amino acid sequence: CASSYQPQHF.

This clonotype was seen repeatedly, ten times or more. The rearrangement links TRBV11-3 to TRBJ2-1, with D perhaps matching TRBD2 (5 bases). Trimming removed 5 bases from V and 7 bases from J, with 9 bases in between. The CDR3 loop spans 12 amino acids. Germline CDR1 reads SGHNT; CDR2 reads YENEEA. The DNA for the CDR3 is TGTGCCAGCAGCCCCACGGGGAATGAGCAGTTCTTC. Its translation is CASSPTGNEQFF.